The clone carrying this T cell receptor (beta chain) has ten or more counts. Its antigen is not known. CDR3 length: 18 amino acids. V was trimmed by 2 bases and J by 1 base, leaving 17 bases between them. Germline V CDR1 and CDR2: SGHDN, FVKESK. Molecular barcoding with unique molecular identifiers was used for the TCRbeta library. In TCRdb, the PCR reads were re-called with MiXCR into one record per CDR3 protein. The repertoire includes fewer than 700,000 distinct CDR3 sequences, 13% of them detected once, and about 2.2% sits in the top ten. These data come from a study of T-cell reconstitution after alpha-beta-depleted transplantation in children. Study observations and caveats: It was reported that alpha-beta T cells came from several hundred expanded graft clones (about two months after transplant). It was surviving recipient T cells and thymic progenitors that gave some patients high TCRbeta diversity at day 60.

This sample comprised PBMCs, mostly from graft donor cells, obtained 360 days after TCRalphabeta/CD19-depleted stem cell transplant. The V call is TRBV14, the J call TRBJ1-4; D perhaps matches TRBD1 (5 bases). This sequence originates from a male patient aged 5 to 17 who had a stem cell transplant for acute myeloid leukemia, so the T cells may come from the graft donor. The CDR3 coding sequence is TGTGCCAGCAGCCAAAGAGGCAGGGCTTTTGGAACTAATGAAAAACTGTTTTTT. Its translation is CASSQRGRAFGTNEKLFF.